These T cell receptor beta chains were read from a single sample in a study of early T cells in non-severe SARS-CoV-2 infection. TCRdb re-analysed the 5' RACE reads in MiXCR, keeping a single row per CDR3 protein. The top ten clones hold 7.5% to 8.5% of a sample with some 34,000 distinct CDR3 sequences, approximately 4.4% of them seen once. The sequencing input was whole blood. The receptors here all came from an adult who was a healthcare worker with PCR-confirmed SARS-CoV-2 infection or an uninfected control (not recorded which). CDR3s include the opening cysteine and the closing phenylalanine or tryptophan. D genes are given only for firm matches. A row's size may be missing; if present it is once, few, many or a size class.

TRBJ2-7,TRBD1,many,TRBV11-2,CASSLVGGQGTYEQYF,TGTGCCAGCAGCTTAGTCGGAGGACAGGGTACCTACGAGCAGTACTTC
TRBJ1-1,-,-,TRBV28,CASSTLQGNTEAFF,TGTGCCAGCAGTACACTACAGGGGAACACTGAAGCTTTCTTT
TRBJ2-6,-,many,TRBV11-2,CASSFGTASSGANVLTF,TGTGCCAGCAGCTTCGGGACGGCGAGCTCTGGGGCCAACGTCCTGACTTTC
TRBJ2-7,-,-,TRBV6-5,CASSLTGSSYEQYF,TGTGCCAGCAGTTTAACAGGGAGCTCCTACGAGCAGTACTTC
TRBJ1-1,-,few,TRBV7-9,CASSLDVAEAFF,TGTGCCAGCAGCTTAGACGTTGCTGAAGCTTTCTTT
TRBJ2-2,-,many,TRBV9,CASSDGGLAGELFF,TGTGCCAGCAGCGATGGCGGGCTGGCCGGGGAGCTGTTTTTT
TRBJ1-1,-,few,TRBV21-1,CASSKVLRPPTGANTEAFF,TGTGCCAGCAGCAAAGTCCTTCGGCCGCCGACAGGAGCGAACACTGAAGCTTTCTTT
TRBJ2-5,-,many,TRBV29-1,CSYRWGETQYF,TGCAGTTACCGATGGGGGGAGACCCAGTACTTC
TRBJ2-7,TRBD2,few,TRBV20-1,CSAPSGDTYEQYF,TGCAGTGCTCCTAGCGGGGATACCTACGAGCAGTACTTC
TRBJ1-2,-,-,TRBV11-2,CASSGRNYGYTF,TGTGCCAGCAGTGGACGGAACTATGGCTACACCTTC
TRBJ1-5,-,few,TRBV3-1,CASSQDRRQPQHF,TGTGCCAGCAGCCAAGATAGGCGGCAGCCCCAGCATTTT
TRBJ2-3,-,many,TRBV5-4,CASSPRSIAASTDTQYF,TGTGCCAGCAGCCCCAGGTCGATAGCCGCTAGCACAGATACGCAGTATTTT
TRBJ2-1,-,-,TRBV10-3,CAISVSTGYEQFF,TGTGCCATCAGTGTGTCGACAGGTTATGAGCAGTTCTTC
TRBJ2-5,-,many,TRBV11-2,CASSFGLGRQETQYF,TGTGCCAGCAGCTTTGGTCTGGGGCGCCAAGAGACCCAGTACTTC
TRBJ1-3,-,-,TRBV7-9,CASSTRGSSDSGNTIYF,TGTGCCAGCAGCACCCGGGGCTCCTCGGACTCTGGAAACACCATATATTTT
TRBJ2-5,-,many,TRBV14,CASSLWLGEETQYF,TGTGCCAGCAGCCTGTGGCTCGGGGAAGAGACCCAGTACTTC
TRBJ1-3,-,many,TRBV30,CAGGSSPGNTIYF,TGTGCCGGAGGGAGTAGCCCTGGAAACACCATATATTTT
TRBJ1-5,-,few,TRBV20-1,CSAHDRRNQPQHF,TGCAGTGCCCACGACAGACGCAATCAGCCCCAGCATTTT